One and the same sample provided the 11 T cell receptor beta chains below, sequenced in a study of blood T cell repertoires in COVID-19. Assay used: immunoSEQ multiplex PCR; TCRdb lists only in-frame clones, some missing. The data hold about 400,000 clones, with approximately 85% observed a single time. The sequenced sample consisted of PBMCs or T cells enriched from blood (not recorded which). Receptors were obtained from a woman between 40 and 55 years old with acute COVID-19.

The CDR3, as DNA: TGTGCCAGCAGCTTGGAACGGGGGGGCCACATAATCCGCTACGAGCAGTACTTC. Its protein is CASSLERGGHIIRYEQYF. This rearrangement joins TRBV5-8 to TRBJ2-7; 8 bases agree with TRBD2. Germline V gene data show CDR1 as SGHTS and CDR2 as YDEGEE. Trimming removed 0 bases from V and 3 bases from J; junction bases left unmatched: 14. This CDR3 spans 18 amino acids.

The chain couples TRBV6-1 to TRBJ1-5; 9 bases are shared with TRBD1. Germline V gene sequence: CDR1 MNHNS, CDR2 SASEGT. The CDR3 consists of 20 residues. V lost 4 bases, J lost 0 bases, and 16 bases stayed unmatched. CDR3 bases: TGTGCCAGCAGTGGCCGGGACAGGGCCGCTATTGGTATTAGCAATCAGCCCCAGCATTTT. Translation gives CASSGRDRAAIGISNQPQHF.

This chain links TRBV4-1 with TRBJ2-3; 9 positions agree with TRBD2. V was clipped by 0 bases and J by 2 bases; unmatched bases: 6. The germline V gene encodes CDR1 MGHRA and CDR2 YSYEKL. This CDR3 contains 17 residues. CDR3 DNA: TGCGCCAGCAGCCAAGATTCGACTAGCGGCTACACAGATACGCAGTATTTT. It yields the protein CASSQDSTSGYTDTQYF.

V usage is TRBV2 and J usage is TRBJ1-3, with 10 bases that match TRBD1. The V gene end was trimmed by 4 bases and the J gene end by 0 bases; junction bases not matched to a gene: 12. The CDR3 sequence is 19 residues long. Looked up from germline, CDR1 is SNHLY and CDR2 is FYNNEI. The CDR3 bases are TGTGCCAGCAGTGCTGGGACAGGGGCCTACTCTAGCTCTGGAAACACCATATATTTT. It yields the protein CASSAGTGAYSSSGNTIYF.

This chain connects TRBV3-1 (or the pseudogene TRBV3-2) to TRBJ1-5, with D hard to call. V lost 4 bases, J lost 3 bases, and 13 bases lay in between. This CDR3 is built from 15 residues. CDR1 is LGHDT, CDR2 YNNKEL, per germline (reference sequence). The CDR3: CASSPPGGYNQPQHF. The CDR3 DNA reads as TGTGCCAGCAGCCCCCCGGGTGGCTACAATCAGCCCCAGCATTTT.

The gene calls are TRBV12-3 or TRBV12-4 and TRBJ2-1, with 7 bases that match TRBD2. The CDR3 length is 12 residues. V trimming: 4 bases; J trimming: 7 bases; junction bases outside the gene matches: 1. CDR3 sequence reads: CASSWGGNEQFF. CDR3 DNA sequence: TGTGCCAGCAGTTGGGGGGGGAATGAGCAGTTCTTC.

V and J are TRBV7-8 and TRBJ1-1; 8 bases map to TRBD1. Germline CDR1 is SGHVS and CDR2 is FQNEAQ. This CDR3 is built from 15 residues. Losses at the gene ends were 5 bases for V and 0 bases for J; bases not matched to a gene: 5. CDR3 sequence (DNA): TGTGCCAGCAGCGTCAGGGGGCAGTTGAACACTGAAGCTTTCTTT. It specifies CASSVRGQLNTEAFF.

This clone was seen a few times. The gene calls are TRBV2 and TRBJ1-3; D gene uncertain. The V gene lost 5 bases and the J gene lost 2 bases, with 13 bases spanning the gap. CDR1 and CDR2 from the germline V gene are SNHLY and FYNNEI. CDR3 length: 15 amino acids. CDR3 sequence (DNA): TGTGCCAGCAGTCCCTCATGGGGAGCTGGAAACACCATATATTTT. Protein product: CASSPSWGAGNTIYF. The complete variable domain, with remaining parts taken from reference TRBV2 and TRBJ1-3, reads EPEVTQTPSHQVTQMGQEVILRCVPISNHLYFYWYRQILGQKVEFLVSFYNNEISEKSEIFDDQFSVERPDGSNFTLKIRSTKLEDSAMYFCASSPSWGAGNTIYFGEGSWLTVV.

This chain joins TRBV6-2 or TRBV6-3 and TRBJ2-1; TRBD1 or TRBD2 may be the D gene (6 bases each). Germline lookup yields CDR1 MNHEY and CDR2 SVGEGT. V lost 8 bases, J lost 4 bases, and 15 bases lay in between. The CDR3 is 14 amino acids. CDR3 bases: TGTGCCAGCTGCCGGGGGCCCTTATACAATGAGCAGTTCTTC. Its protein is CASCRGPLYNEQFF.

The chain combines TRBV19 with TRBJ1-1; D possibly corresponds to TRBD1 (6 bases). This CDR3 has 12 amino acids. V dropped 4 bases and J dropped 5 bases, with 8 bases sitting between them. Germline V CDR1 and CDR2: LNHDA, SQIVND (reference sequence). CDR3 nucleotides: TGTGCCAGTAGTACCAGGGGAACTGAAGCTTTCTTT. Its protein is CASSTRGTEAFF. The whole variable domain, filled in from reference TRBV19 and TRBJ1-1, reads DGGITQSPKYLFRKEGQNVTLSCEQNLNHDAMYWYRQDPGQGLRLIYYSQIVNDFQKGDIAEGYSVSREKKESFPLTVTSAQKNPTAFYLCASSTRGTEAFFGQGTRLTVV.

This chain joins TRBV11-2 and TRBJ1-2, with TRBD1 matching 11 bases. CDR1 and CDR2 from the germline V gene are SGHAT and FQNNGV. The CDR3 length is 16 residues. Trimming cost V 4 bases and J 1 base; bases outside gene matches: 5. The CDR3 here is CASSYRTGGFNYGYTF. The CDR3 nucleotides read TGTGCCAGCAGCTACCGGACAGGGGGCTTTAACTATGGCTACACCTTC.